What follows is one T cell receptor beta chain and its context. This specimen comes from a study of blood T cell repertoires in COVID-19. Some clones are missing from TCRdb's copy, which holds only in-frame ones; the method was immunoSEQ multiplex PCR. Of 110,000 to 150,000 clones detected, over 70% appear once; the ten largest clones hold 35% to 55%. This CDR3 has 16 residues. Germline assignment: CDR1 ENHRY and CDR2 SYGVKD. V was shortened by 4 bases and J by 4 bases, with 16 bases between the two germline ends. The specimen was peripheral blood. V usage is TRBV10-3 and J usage is TRBJ2-2; no firm D call. This TCR was recovered from a human donor in a cohort sampled during active COVID-19. The CDR3 spells CAISASAPPSTGELFF. DNA for the CDR3: TGTGCCATCAGTGCATCCGCACCACCGAGCACCGGGGAGCTGTTTTTT.